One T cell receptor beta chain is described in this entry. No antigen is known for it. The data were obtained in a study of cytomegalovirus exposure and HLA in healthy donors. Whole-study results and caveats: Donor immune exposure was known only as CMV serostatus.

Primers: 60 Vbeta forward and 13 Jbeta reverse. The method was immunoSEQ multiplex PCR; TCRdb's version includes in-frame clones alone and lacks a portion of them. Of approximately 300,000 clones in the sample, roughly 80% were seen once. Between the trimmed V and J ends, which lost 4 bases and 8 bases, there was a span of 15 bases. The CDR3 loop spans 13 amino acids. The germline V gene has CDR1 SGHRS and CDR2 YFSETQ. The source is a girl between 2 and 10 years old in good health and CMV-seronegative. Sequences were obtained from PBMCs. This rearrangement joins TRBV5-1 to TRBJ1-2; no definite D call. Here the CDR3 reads CASSNREQGGYTF. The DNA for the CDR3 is TGCGCCAGCAGCAACCGGGAGCAAGGGGGCTACACCTTC. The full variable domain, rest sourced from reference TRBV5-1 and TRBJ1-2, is KAGVTQTPRYLIKTRGQQVTLSCSPISGHRSVSWYQQTPGQGLQFLFEYFSETQRNKGNFPGRFSGRQFSNSRSEMNVSTLELGDSALYLCASSNREQGGYTFGSGTRLTVV.